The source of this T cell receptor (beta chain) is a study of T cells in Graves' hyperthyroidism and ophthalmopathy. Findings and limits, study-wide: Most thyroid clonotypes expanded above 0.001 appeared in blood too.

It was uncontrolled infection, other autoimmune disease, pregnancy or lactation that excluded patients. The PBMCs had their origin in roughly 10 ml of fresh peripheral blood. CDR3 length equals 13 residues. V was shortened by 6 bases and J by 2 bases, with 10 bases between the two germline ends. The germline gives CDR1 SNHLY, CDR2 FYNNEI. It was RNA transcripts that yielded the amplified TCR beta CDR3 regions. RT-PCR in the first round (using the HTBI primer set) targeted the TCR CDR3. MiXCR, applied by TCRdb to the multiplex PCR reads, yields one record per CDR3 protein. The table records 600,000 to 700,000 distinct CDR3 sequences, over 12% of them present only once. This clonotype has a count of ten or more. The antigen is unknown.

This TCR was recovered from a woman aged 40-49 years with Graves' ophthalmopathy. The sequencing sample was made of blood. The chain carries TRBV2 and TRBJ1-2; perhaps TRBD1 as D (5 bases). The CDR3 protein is CASSEQANYGYTF. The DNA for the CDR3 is TGTGCCAGCAGCGAACAGGCGAACTATGGCTACACCTTC.